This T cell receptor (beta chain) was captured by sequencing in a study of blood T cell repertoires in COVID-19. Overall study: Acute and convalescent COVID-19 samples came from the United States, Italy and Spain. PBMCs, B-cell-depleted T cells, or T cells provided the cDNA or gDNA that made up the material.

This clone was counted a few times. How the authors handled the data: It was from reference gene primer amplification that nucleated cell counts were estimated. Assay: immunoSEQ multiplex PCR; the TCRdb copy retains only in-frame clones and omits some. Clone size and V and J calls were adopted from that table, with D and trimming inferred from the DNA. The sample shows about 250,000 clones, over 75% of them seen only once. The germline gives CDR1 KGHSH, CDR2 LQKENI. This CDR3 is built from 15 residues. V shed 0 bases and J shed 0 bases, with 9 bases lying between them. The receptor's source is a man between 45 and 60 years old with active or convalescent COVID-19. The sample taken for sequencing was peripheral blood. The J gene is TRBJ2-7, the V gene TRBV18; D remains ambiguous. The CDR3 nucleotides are TGTGCCAGCTCACCACCGGCCTGGGCCTCCTACGAGCAGTACTTC. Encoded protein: CASSPPAWASYEQYF. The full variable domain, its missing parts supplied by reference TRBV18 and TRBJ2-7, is NAGVMQNPRHLVRRRGQEARLRCSPMKGHSHVYWYRQLPEEGLKFMVYLQKENIIDESGMPKERFSAEFPKEGPSILRIQQVVRGDSAAYFCASSPPAWASYEQYFGPGTRLTVT.